This T cell receptor (beta chain) was sequenced in a study of molecular identifiers for immune sequencing clone quantification. Naive CD8 T cells underwent sorting with the CD8+CD4-CCR7+CD45RA+ definition. This clonotype was observed a few times. Via MiXCR, TCRdb re-called the PCR reads, giving one row per CDR3 protein. The profile shows under 650,000 distinct CDR3 sequences, just under 20% of them singletons. Unmatched junction bases numbered 6, after V lost 6 bases and J lost 4 bases. The CDR3 sequence is 14 residues long. The TCR originated in a human donor in good health. Some libraries in this study had Jurkat cell RNA spiked in. Sequenced material: naive CD8+ T cells from blood, with Jurkat cell RNA spiked in. Specified subset: FACS-sorted CD8+CD4-CCR7+CD45RA+ naive T cells. The rearrangement joins TRBV12-3 or TRBV12-4 to TRBJ1-3; 7 bases match TRBD1. CDR3 sequence (DNA): TGTGCCAGCAGACCGACAGGGCTCGGAAACACCATATATTTT. This encodes CASRPTGLGNTIYF.